The present T cell receptor beta chain was sequenced within a study of T cell responses to AZD1222 COVID-19 vaccine. General observations from the study: Every sample of the repertoires postdated the peak T cell response. As reported, nearly half of all spike-specific TCRs target variant regions that are unmutated.

Data came from immunoSEQ multiplex PCR; TCRdb stores just in-frame clones and leaves some out. The table has some 150,000 clones, approximately 78% seen once; the top ten hold roughly 4%. With respect to this clone: What it binds is unknown.

This CDR3 is 16 amino acids long. Germline CDR1 and CDR2: MNHEY and SVGAGI. The junction had 5 bases not matched to a gene; V was cut back by 2 bases and J by 4 bases. The chain couples TRBV6-5 to TRBJ2-2; 9 nucleotides match TRBD2. This receptor was taken from an adult in good health. Specimen: peripheral blood, collected on day 0 of MenACWY control vaccination. CDR3 nucleotide sequence: TGTGCCAGCAGTTACGGGCGGGGGGGCCGCACCGGGGAGCTGTTTTTT. It encodes CASSYGRGGRTGELFF.